A selection of T cell receptor beta chains follows, all from one sample in a study of OX40 agonist ivuxolimab in advanced cancers. Clones were read by immunoSEQ multiplex PCR, and TCRdb kept only the in-frame ones, dropping some. The sample consists of about 80,000 clones, approximately 90% of them appearing once. The sequencing here drew on CD4+ or CD8+ T cells sorted from blood, taken in a trial of the OX40 agonist ivuxolimab. The receptors here all came from an adult with an advanced solid tumor such as melanoma, head and neck, liver or kidney cancer. CDR3s include the opening cysteine and the closing phenylalanine or tryptophan. D genes are given only for firm matches. Expanded clones get a size class; other rows say once, few or many, or leave the size out.

d_call: -; j_call: TRBJ2-7; clone_size: -; v_call: TRBV21-1; cdr3_aa: CASSKGEQYF; cdr3_nt: TGTGCCAGCAGCAAAGGGGAGCAGTACTTC
d_call: TRBD1; j_call: TRBJ1-5; clone_size: -; v_call: TRBV19; cdr3_aa: CASTHRGEMGNQPQHF; cdr3_nt: TGTGCCAGTACCCACAGGGGGGAGATGGGCAATCAGCCCCAGCATTTT
d_call: TRBD2; j_call: TRBJ2-1; clone_size: once; v_call: TRBV9; cdr3_aa: CASSANGGNEQFF; cdr3_nt: TGTGCCAGCAGCGCCAACGGGGGGAATGAGCAGTTCTTC
d_call: TRBD1; j_call: TRBJ2-5; clone_size: -; v_call: TRBV7-2; cdr3_aa: CASSLYRGGPQETQYF; cdr3_nt: TGTGCCAGCAGCTTATATAGAGGGGGCCCCCAAGAGACCCAGTACTTC
d_call: TRBD1; j_call: TRBJ2-1; clone_size: -; v_call: TRBV5-1; cdr3_aa: CASSLRQGSYNEQFF; cdr3_nt: TGCGCCAGCAGCCTTCGACAGGGTTCGTACAATGAGCAGTTCTTC
d_call: -; j_call: TRBJ1-1; clone_size: -; v_call: TRBV11-3; cdr3_aa: CASSLRGPDTEAFF; cdr3_nt: TGTGCCAGCAGCTTACGGGGGCCTGACACTGAAGCTTTCTTT
d_call: -; j_call: TRBJ2-1; clone_size: -; v_call: TRBV9; cdr3_aa: CASSGGTGPYNEQFF; cdr3_nt: TGTGCCAGCAGCGGGGGGACTGGCCCCTACAATGAGCAGTTCTTC
d_call: -; j_call: TRBJ1-1; clone_size: few; v_call: TRBV6-6; cdr3_aa: CASSVGTEAFF; cdr3_nt: TGTGCCAGCAGTGTGGGGACTGAAGCTTTCTTT
d_call: -; j_call: TRBJ1-6; clone_size: few; v_call: TRBV7-6; cdr3_aa: CASSLAADSYNSPLHF; cdr3_nt: TGTGCCAGCAGCCTCGCCGCAGACTCCTATAATTCACCCCTCCACTTT
d_call: TRBD1; j_call: TRBJ1-4; clone_size: -; v_call: TRBV19; cdr3_aa: CASSIPGEQGFNEKLFF; cdr3_nt: TGTGCCAGTAGTATACCAGGCGAACAGGGGTTTAATGAAAAACTGTTTTTT
d_call: -; j_call: TRBJ2-2; clone_size: -; v_call: TRBV9; cdr3_aa: CASSVDPGATGELFF; cdr3_nt: TGTGCCAGCAGCGTAGATCCGGGGGCGACCGGGGAGCTGTTTTTT
d_call: -; j_call: TRBJ1-2; clone_size: -; v_call: TRBV25-1; cdr3_aa: CASSEGGPNGYTF; cdr3_nt: TGTGCCAGCAGTGAAGGAGGGCCAAATGGCTACACCTTC
d_call: TRBD2; j_call: TRBJ2-1; clone_size: -; v_call: TRBV9; cdr3_aa: CASSEQGLAGEGEQFF; cdr3_nt: TGTGCCAGCAGCGAACAAGGACTAGCGGGGGAGGGCGAGCAGTTCTTC
d_call: -; j_call: TRBJ1-6; clone_size: few; v_call: TRBV9; cdr3_aa: CASSGDGGDNSPLHF; cdr3_nt: TGTGCCAGCAGCGGCGATGGGGGGGATAATTCACCCCTCCACTTT
d_call: -; j_call: TRBJ1-1; clone_size: once; v_call: TRBV5-4; cdr3_aa: CASSLLYTEAFF; cdr3_nt: TGTGCCAGCAGCTTGCTCTACACTGAAGCTTTCTTT
d_call: TRBD1; j_call: TRBJ2-1; clone_size: -; v_call: TRBV6-6; cdr3_aa: CASSPGTGAGNEQFF; cdr3_nt: TGTGCCAGCAGCCCCGGGACAGGGGCTGGCAATGAGCAGTTCTTC
d_call: -; j_call: TRBJ1-4; clone_size: -; v_call: TRBV5-1; cdr3_aa: CASSLPAQGTNEKLFF; cdr3_nt: TGCGCCAGCAGCTTGCCGGCTCAGGGTACTAATGAAAAACTGTTTTTT
d_call: -; j_call: TRBJ1-4; clone_size: -; v_call: TRBV9; cdr3_aa: CASTPSGTTNEKLFF; cdr3_nt: TGTGCCAGCACCCCTTCCGGAACAACTAATGAAAAACTGTTTTTT
d_call: -; j_call: TRBJ2-7; clone_size: once; v_call: TRBV2; cdr3_aa: CASSVTVQGFERYEQYF; cdr3_nt: TGTGCCAGCAGTGTAACCGTACAGGGATTTGAACGCTACGAGCAGTACTTC
d_call: TRBD1; j_call: TRBJ2-7; clone_size: -; v_call: TRBV6-6; cdr3_aa: CASGGQGYEQYF; cdr3_nt: TGTGCCAGCGGGGGACAGGGCTACGAGCAGTACTTC
d_call: TRBD1; j_call: TRBJ1-6; clone_size: once; v_call: TRBV27; cdr3_aa: CASRIPGTGVSPLHF; cdr3_nt: TGTGCCAGCAGGATACCCGGGACAGGGGTTTCACCCCTCCACTTT
d_call: -; j_call: TRBJ2-7; clone_size: -; v_call: TRBV5-1; cdr3_aa: CASSLAQDSYEQYF; cdr3_nt: TGCGCCAGCAGCTTGGCCCAGGACAGTTACGAGCAGTACTTC
d_call: TRBD1; j_call: TRBJ2-7; clone_size: -; v_call: TRBV10-3; cdr3_aa: CAISESGTGVSYEQYF; cdr3_nt: TGTGCCATCAGTGAGTCCGGGACAGGGGTATCCTACGAGCAGTACTTC
d_call: TRBD2; j_call: TRBJ2-1; clone_size: -; v_call: TRBV10-2; cdr3_aa: CASSESSAGALNEQFF; cdr3_nt: TGCGCCAGCAGTGAGTCCTCAGCGGGGGCCCTAAATGAGCAGTTCTTC
d_call: -; j_call: TRBJ2-1; clone_size: -; v_call: TRBV5-5; cdr3_aa: CASSLGGLFEQFF; cdr3_nt: TGTGCCAGCAGCTTGGGGGGACTTTTTGAGCAGTTCTTC
d_call: TRBD1; j_call: TRBJ2-7; clone_size: once; v_call: TRBV13; cdr3_aa: CASSTGTGIYEQYF; cdr3_nt: TGTGCCAGCAGCACCGGGACAGGGATATACGAGCAGTACTTC
d_call: -; j_call: TRBJ1-5; clone_size: -; v_call: TRBV19; cdr3_aa: CASSIGFLSNQPQHF; cdr3_nt: TGTGCCAGTAGTATAGGTTTTCTTAGCAATCAGCCCCAGCATTTT
d_call: -; j_call: TRBJ1-6; clone_size: -; v_call: TRBV4-3; cdr3_aa: CASSQEPAAGLAPLHF; cdr3_nt: TGCGCCAGCAGCCAAGAGCCGGCGGCAGGTTTAGCACCCCTCCACTTT
d_call: -; j_call: TRBJ1-2; clone_size: -; v_call: TRBV5-1; cdr3_aa: CASSLEAGNGYTF; cdr3_nt: TGCGCCAGCAGCTTGGAGGCAGGGAACGGCTACACCTTC
d_call: -; j_call: TRBJ2-7; clone_size: -; v_call: TRBV30; cdr3_aa: CAWMWGAGVSYEQYF; cdr3_nt: TGTGCCTGGATGTGGGGAGCAGGGGTATCCTACGAGCAGTACTTC
d_call: -; j_call: TRBJ2-7; clone_size: -; v_call: TRBV6-1; cdr3_aa: CASSEAQQGAYEQYF; cdr3_nt: TGTGCCAGCAGTGAAGCCCAACAGGGAGCCTACGAGCAGTACTTC
d_call: TRBD2; j_call: TRBJ2-1; clone_size: -; v_call: TRBV4-1; cdr3_aa: CASSLTGGLHNEQFF; cdr3_nt: TGCGCCAGCAGCCTTACGGGGGGGCTCCACAATGAGCAGTTCTTC
d_call: -; j_call: TRBJ1-6; clone_size: -; v_call: TRBV6-6; cdr3_aa: CASSYSGFNSPLHF; cdr3_nt: TGTGCCAGCAGTTACTCTGGATTTAACTCACCCCTCCACTTT
d_call: -; j_call: TRBJ2-1; clone_size: -; v_call: TRBV4-1; cdr3_aa: CASSQVHGHEQFF; cdr3_nt: TGCGCCAGCAGCCAAGTTCACGGTCATGAGCAGTTCTTC
d_call: -; j_call: TRBJ2-1; clone_size: -; v_call: TRBV7-2; cdr3_aa: CASSHLRGPDNEQFF; cdr3_nt: TGTGCCAGCAGCCATTTGAGGGGCCCGGACAATGAGCAGTTCTTC
d_call: TRBD1; j_call: TRBJ2-3; clone_size: -; v_call: TRBV27; cdr3_aa: CASSPGTGETDTQYF; cdr3_nt: TGTGCCAGCAGTCCCGGGACAGGGGAAACAGATACGCAGTATTTT
d_call: TRBD1; j_call: TRBJ2-7; clone_size: -; v_call: TRBV27; cdr3_aa: CASSPSTGEDVNEQYF; cdr3_nt: TGTGCCAGCAGTCCGTCGACAGGGGAAGACGTGAACGAGCAGTACTTC